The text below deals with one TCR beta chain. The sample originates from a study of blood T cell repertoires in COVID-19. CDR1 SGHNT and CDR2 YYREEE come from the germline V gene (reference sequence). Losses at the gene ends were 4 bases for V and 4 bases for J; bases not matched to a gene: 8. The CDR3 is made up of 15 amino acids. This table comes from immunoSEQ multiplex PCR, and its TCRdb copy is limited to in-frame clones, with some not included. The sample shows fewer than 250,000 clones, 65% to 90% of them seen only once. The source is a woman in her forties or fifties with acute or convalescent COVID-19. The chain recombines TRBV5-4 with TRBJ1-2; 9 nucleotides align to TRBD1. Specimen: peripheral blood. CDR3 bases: TGTGCCAGCAGCGGAGGGACAGGGCCTATCTATGGCTACACCTTC. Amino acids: CASSGGTGPIYGYTF.